The 20 T cell receptor beta chains below come from one sample, sequenced in a study of T cells in Graves' hyperthyroidism and ophthalmopathy. RNA transcripts yielded amplified TCR beta CDR3 regions. TCR CDR3 regions were first amplified by RT-PCR with HTBI primers. TCRdb called the multiplex PCR reads again in MiXCR, with one record for every CDR3 protein. The sample yields hundreds of thousands of distinct CDR3 sequences, over 15% seen once. What was sequenced was blood. These receptor sequences come from a woman aged 18 to 35 with Graves' hyperthyroidism.

This clonotype was detected many times. The chain is built from TRBV7-6 and TRBJ2-3, with 7 bases lining up with TRBD2. The CDR3 runs 16 residues. Trimming cost V 2 bases and J 5 bases; bases outside gene matches: 10. Germline CDR1 reads SGHVS; CDR2 reads FNYEAQ. The CDR3 DNA sequence: TGTGCCAGCAGCTTATATGTTAGCGGGTCCTTAGATACGCAGTATTTT. It encodes CASSLYVSGSLDTQYF.

This clonotype was counted many times. V is TRBV20-1 and J is TRBJ2-3; 10 nucleotides line up with TRBD2. CDR1 is DFQATT, CDR2 SNEGSKA, per germline (reference sequence). V lost 3 bases and J lost 2; bases outside the gene matches: 5. CDR3 size: 15 residues. CDR3 region: CSARRLAGATDTQYF. CDR3 nucleotide sequence: TGCAGTGCTAGGCGGCTAGCGGGAGCCACAGATACGCAGTATTTT.

This clonotype was picked up many times. The V and J genes are TRBV12-3 or TRBV12-4 and TRBJ2-1, with a possible D match to TRBD2 (6 bases). V lost 7 bases to trimming and J lost 9 bases, with 22 bases between them. CDR3 length: 15 amino acids. The CDR3 sequence is CASKLPGVLSGEQFF. The CDR3 DNA follows: TGTGCCAGCAAATTACCGGGAGTACTAAGTGGTGAGCAGTTCTTC.

This clonotype was seen repeatedly, ten times or more. The CDR3 region has the DNA TGTGCCAGCAGTTTAACGGGACAGAACTATGGCTACACCTTC. Protein: CASSLTGQNYGYTF. This chain uses TRBV28 with TRBJ1-2; 7 bases align to TRBD1. The CDR3 extends over 14 amino acids. Germline CDR1 MDHEN, CDR2 SYDVKM. V was clipped by 2 bases and J by 2 bases; unmatched bases: 2.

The J gene is TRBJ1-3, the V gene TRBV5-1; D is uncertain. Looked up from germline, CDR1 is SGHRS and CDR2 is YFSETQ. V was shortened by 2 bases and J by 4 bases, with 13 bases between the two germline ends. This CDR3 has 15 amino acids. CDR3 DNA sequence: TGCGCCAGCAGCTTCGGAGTCCTGGGCGGAAACACCATATATTTT. It encodes CASSFGVLGGNTIYF.

At least ten counts were recorded for this clonotype. The chain employs TRBV2 and TRBJ2-1, with D perhaps TRBD1 (5 bases). V lost 4 bases and J 15 bases, leaving 19 bases between the germline ends. In germline, CDR1 is SNHLY, CDR2 FYNNEI. The CDR3 length is 13 residues. The CDR3 sequence: CASSVNQQDQRFF. The CDR3 DNA reads TGTGCCAGCAGTGTGAATCAACAGGACCAGCGGTTCTTC.

This clonotype was seen ten or more times. This chain links TRBV2 with TRBJ2-7; 7 bases are shared with TRBD2. Germline-derived CDR1 and CDR2 are SNHLY and FYNNEI. This CDR3 spans 14 amino acids. The J segment lost 4 bases and the V segment lost 3 bases, leaving 6 bases of the junction unmatched. The CDR3 loop reads CASSDQEGGYEQYF. CDR3 coding DNA: TGTGCCAGCAGTGATCAGGAGGGAGGGTACGAGCAGTACTTC.

The chain is built from TRBV14 and TRBJ2-2; 7 bases line up with TRBD1. CDR1 and CDR2 from the germline V gene are SGHDN and FVKESK. Germline trimming cut 4 bases from V and 4 bases from J; bases unmatched to any gene: 9. The CDR3 contains 16 residues. The CDR3: CASSRNTGVVTGELFF. Here the CDR3 DNA reads TGTGCCAGCAGCCGAAACACAGGGGTGGTCACCGGGGAGCTGTTTTTT.

At least ten counts were recorded for this clonotype. The chain carries TRBV7-9 and TRBJ2-3, with unresolved D. V dropped 2 bases and J dropped 6 bases, with 12 bases sitting between them. The CDR3 has 14 amino acids. The germline V gene has CDR1 SEHNR and CDR2 FQNEAQ (reference sequence). The CDR3, as DNA: TGTGCCAGCAGCTTATCCGCCCTCGAGGATACGCAGTATTTT. Amino acids: CASSLSALEDTQYF.

V gene TRBV20-1 combines with J gene TRBJ1-2; D is ambiguous. V was pared by 6 bases and J by 2 bases, with 16 bases between. CDR1 is DFQATT, CDR2 SNEGSKA, per germline (reference sequence). CDR3 length: 14 amino acids. In nucleotides, the CDR3 is TGCAGTGCCTGGACGGAGGGATTAAACTATGGCTACACCTTC. It translates to CSAWTEGLNYGYTF.

This clonotype appeared many times. A read error is possible here, since a much larger clone lies one base away. The V call is TRBV11-3, the J call TRBJ2-1; maybe TRBD1 (5 bases). Trimming stripped 2 bases from V and 6 bases from J, with 8 bases between. This CDR3 contains 13 residues. From germline, CDR1 is SGHNT and CDR2 YENEEA. For the CDR3, the DNA is TGTGCCAGCAGCTTACAGGGTATCAATGAGCAGTTCTTC. Protein sequence: CASSLQGINEQFF.

A few counts support this clonotype. The chain is built from TRBV7-9 and TRBJ1-6; 8 nucleotides line up with TRBD1. This CDR3 is 15 amino acids long. Germline V gives CDR1 SEHNR, CDR2 FQNEAQ (reference sequence). The V gene end was trimmed by 2 bases and the J gene end by 7 bases; junction bases not matched to a gene: 4. This CDR3 is CASSLQGAINSPLHF. The CDR3 coding sequence is TGTGCCAGCAGCTTACAGGGGGCGATCAATTCACCCCTCCACTTT.

This clonotype has ten or more counts. The V and J genes are TRBV27 and TRBJ2-7; 7 bases are shared with TRBD1. The V segment lost 8 bases and the J segment 4 bases; nucleotides outside the gene matches: 11. CDR3 length: 14 residues. Germline lookup yields CDR1 MNHEY and CDR2 SMNVEV (reference sequence). The CDR3 DNA follows: TGTGCCAGCTCCCCCGCCGGGACAGAATACGAGCAGTACTTC. It yields the protein CASSPAGTEYEQYF.

In its sample, this clonotype was seen many times. The rearrangement uses TRBV7-9 and TRBJ2-7, with 11 positions matching TRBD1. The CDR3 is 16 amino acids. Germline V gives CDR1 SEHNR, CDR2 FQNEAQ (reference sequence). The V gene end was trimmed by 4 bases and the J gene end by 5 bases; junction bases not matched to a gene: 10. CDR3 amino acids: CASSSLGTGGLNEQYF. CDR3 in DNA: TGTGCCAGCAGCTCCCTTGGGACAGGGGGTCTAAACGAGCAGTACTTC.

This clonotype was seen many times. The chain combines TRBV7-6 with TRBJ2-7, with D uncertain. Looked up from germline, CDR1 is SGHVS and CDR2 is FNYEAQ. V lost 1 base and J 2 bases, leaving 12 bases between the germline ends. The CDR3 runs 15 residues. CDR3 sequence: CASSLVPNSAYEQYF. CDR3 bases: TGTGCCAGCAGCTTAGTGCCAAACTCAGCCTACGAGCAGTACTTC.

The chain has TRBV27 and TRBJ2-1, with a weak D call TRBD2 (5 bases). The CDR3 contains 12 residues. In germline, CDR1 is MNHEY, CDR2 SMNVEV (reference sequence). The germline V and J ends were trimmed by 7 bases and 12 bases, with 16 bases remaining between them. The CDR3 region has the DNA TGTGCCAGCAAAAACCTGGATGGGAGGCAGTTCTTC. Its translation is CASKNLDGRQFF.

The CDR3 sequence: CASSKTDPYEQYF. CDR3 DNA sequence: TGTGCCAGCAGTAAGACAGACCCCTACGAGCAGTACTTC. The rearrangement joins TRBV12-3 or TRBV12-4 to TRBJ2-7; the D gene is possibly TRBD1 (5 bases). V was pared by 5 bases and J by 2 bases, with 10 bases between. This CDR3 contains 13 residues.

This clonotype was observed many times. In nucleotides, the CDR3 is TGTGCCAGCAGCTTGACGACCGGAAGCTCCTACAATGAGCAGTTCTTC. The encoded protein is CASSLTTGSSYNEQFF. This chain links TRBV7-2 with TRBJ2-1; D ambiguous. From germline, CDR1 is SGHTA and CDR2 FQGNSA. CDR3 length: 16 residues. Trimming shortened V by 3 bases and J by 0 bases, and 12 bases separated the two germline ends.

This clonotype showed up many times. The chain recombines TRBV7-2 with TRBJ2-7, with TRBD1 matching 8 bases. Trimming cost V 7 bases and J 4 bases; bases outside gene matches: 15. The germline CDR1 and CDR2 sequences are SGHTA and FQGNSA. This CDR3 comprises 16 residues. For the CDR3, the DNA is TGTGCCAGCACCCTAAGAGCAGGGGGCAATCTGTACGAGCAGTACTTC. Translation: CASTLRAGGNLYEQYF.

The V and J genes are TRBV5-1 and TRBJ1-1; TRBD1 matches at 7 bases. The V gene's germline CDR1 is SGHRS and CDR2 YFSETQ. The CDR3 extends over 18 amino acids. J was trimmed by 4 bases and V by 0 bases; bases with no gene match: 15. CDR3 nucleotide sequence: TGCGCCAGCAGCTTGGGTCTGGGGACAGCCTTTGGTGGCACTGAAGCTTTCTTT. Translation: CASSLGLGTAFGGTEAFF.